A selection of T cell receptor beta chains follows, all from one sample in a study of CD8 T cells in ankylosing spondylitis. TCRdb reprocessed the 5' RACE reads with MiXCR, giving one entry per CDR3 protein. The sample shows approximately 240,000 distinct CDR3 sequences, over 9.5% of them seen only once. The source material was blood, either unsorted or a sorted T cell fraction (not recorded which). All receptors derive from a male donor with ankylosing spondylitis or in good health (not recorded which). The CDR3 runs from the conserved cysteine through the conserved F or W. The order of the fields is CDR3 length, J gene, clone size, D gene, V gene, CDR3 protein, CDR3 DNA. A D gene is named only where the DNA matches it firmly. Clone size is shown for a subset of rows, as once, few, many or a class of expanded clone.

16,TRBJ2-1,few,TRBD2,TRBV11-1,CASSPGLAGGNNEQFF,TGTGCCAGCAGCCCGGGACTAGCGGGGGGAAACAATGAGCAGTTCTTC
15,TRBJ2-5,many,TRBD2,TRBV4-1,CASSQESGGYETQYF,TGCGCCAGCAGCCAAGAGAGCGGGGGCTACGAGACCCAGTACTTC
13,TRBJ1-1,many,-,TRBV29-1,CSVCETLDTEAFF,TGCAGCGTTTGTGAGACCTTGGACACTGAAGCTTTCTTT
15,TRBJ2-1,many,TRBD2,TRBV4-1,CASTPGRSGGGEQFF,TGCGCCAGCACCCCGGGTAGAAGCGGGGGTGGAGAGCAGTTCTTC
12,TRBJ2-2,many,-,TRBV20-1,CSAPENTGELFF,TGCAGTGCTCCAGAGAACACCGGGGAGCTGTTTTTT
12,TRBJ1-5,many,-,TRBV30,CAWKTGNQPQHF,TGTGCCTGGAAGACGGGGAATCAGCCCCAGCATTTT
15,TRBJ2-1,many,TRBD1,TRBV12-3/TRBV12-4,CASSLRTGGGNEQFF,TGTGCCAGCAGTTTAAGGACAGGGGGGGGTAATGAGCAGTTCTTC
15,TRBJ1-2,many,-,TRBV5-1,CASSLYQGRDYGYTF,TGCGCCAGCAGCTTGTATCAAGGACGGGACTATGGCTACACCTTC
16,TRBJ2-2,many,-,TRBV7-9,CASSFGGGSNTGELFF,TGTGCCAGCAGCTTCGGTGGCGGGTCGAACACCGGGGAGCTGTTTTTT
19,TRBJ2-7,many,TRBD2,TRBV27,CASSLRPTARLAEIYEQYF,TGTGCCAGCAGTTTACGACCAACGGCAAGGCTAGCGGAGATTTACGAGCAGTACTTC
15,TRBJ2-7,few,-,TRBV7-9,CASSPIPVQGTEQYF,TGTGCCAGCAGCCCAATCCCCGTGCAGGGTACCGAGCAGTACTTC
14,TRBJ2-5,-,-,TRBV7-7,CASSLNAGQETQYF,TGTGCCAGCAGCTTAAACGCAGGACAAGAGACCCAGTACTTC
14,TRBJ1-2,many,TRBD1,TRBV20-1,CSASAGTGPEGYTF,TGCAGTGCTAGTGCCGGGACAGGCCCCGAAGGCTACACCTTC
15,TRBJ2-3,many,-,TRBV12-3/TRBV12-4,CASSSAVDHTDTQYF,TGTGCCAGCAGTTCAGCGGTAGACCACACAGATACGCAGTATTTT
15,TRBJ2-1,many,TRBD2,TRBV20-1,CSATIPGLAPREQFF,TGCAGTGCTACCATCCCGGGACTAGCTCCTAGGGAGCAGTTCTTC
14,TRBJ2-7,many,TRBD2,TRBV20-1,CSARDSGGTYEQYF,TGCAGTGCTAGAGATAGCGGGGGGACCTACGAGCAGTACTTC
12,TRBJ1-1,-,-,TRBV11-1,CASSLNGVEAFF,TGTGCCAGCAGCTTAAACGGGGTAGAAGCTTTCTTT
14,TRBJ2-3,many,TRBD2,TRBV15,CATIQTSGTDTQYF,TGTGCCACCATCCAGACTAGCGGCACAGATACGCAGTATTTT
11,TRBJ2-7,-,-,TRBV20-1,CSASHGDEQYF,TGCAGTGCTTCCCACGGGGACGAGCAGTACTTC
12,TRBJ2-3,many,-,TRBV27,CASSFSQDTQYF,TGTGCCAGCAGTTTCTCCCAAGATACGCAGTATTTT
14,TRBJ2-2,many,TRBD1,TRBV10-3,CAITAGGDTGELFF,TGTGCCATCACCGCAGGGGGCGACACCGGGGAGCTGTTTTTT
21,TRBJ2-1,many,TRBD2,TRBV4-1,CASSQEYQDRLGASGSNEQFF,TGCGCCAGCAGCCAAGAGTATCAAGATAGATTGGGGGCTAGCGGGAGTAATGAGCAGTTCTTC